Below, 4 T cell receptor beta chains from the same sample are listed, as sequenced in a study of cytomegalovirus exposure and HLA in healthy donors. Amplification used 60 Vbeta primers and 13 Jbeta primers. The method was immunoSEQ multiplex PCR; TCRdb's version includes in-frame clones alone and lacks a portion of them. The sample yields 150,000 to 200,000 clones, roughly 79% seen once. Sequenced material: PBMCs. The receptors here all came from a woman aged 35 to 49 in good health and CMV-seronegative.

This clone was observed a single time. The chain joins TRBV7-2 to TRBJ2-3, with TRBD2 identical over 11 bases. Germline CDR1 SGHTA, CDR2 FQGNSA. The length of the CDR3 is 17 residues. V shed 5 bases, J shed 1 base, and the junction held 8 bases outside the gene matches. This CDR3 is CASSRRLAGIGTDTQYF. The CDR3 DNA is TGTGCCAGCAGCCGTAGACTAGCGGGAATCGGCACAGATACGCAGTATTTT.

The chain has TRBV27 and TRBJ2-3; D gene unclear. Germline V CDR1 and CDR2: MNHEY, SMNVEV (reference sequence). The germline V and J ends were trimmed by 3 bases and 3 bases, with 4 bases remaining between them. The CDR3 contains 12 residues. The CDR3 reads CASSFRTDTQYF. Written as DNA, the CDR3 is TGTGCCAGCAGTTTTAGAACAGATACGCAGTATTTT.

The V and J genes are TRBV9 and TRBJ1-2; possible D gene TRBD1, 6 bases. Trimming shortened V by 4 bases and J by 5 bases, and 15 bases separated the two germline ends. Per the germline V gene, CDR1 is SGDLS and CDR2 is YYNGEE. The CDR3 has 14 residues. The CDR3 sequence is CASSSQWGRYGYTF. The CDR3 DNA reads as TGTGCCAGCAGCTCCCAATGGGGGCGGTATGGCTACACCTTC.

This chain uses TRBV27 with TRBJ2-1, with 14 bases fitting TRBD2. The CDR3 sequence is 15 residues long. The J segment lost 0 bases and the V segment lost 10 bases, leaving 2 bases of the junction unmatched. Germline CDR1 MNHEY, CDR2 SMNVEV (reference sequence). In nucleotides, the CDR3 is TGTGCCACCGGGACTAGCGGGAGCTCCTACAATGAGCAGTTCTTC. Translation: CATGTSGSSYNEQFF.